This is a list of T cell receptor beta chains from one sample in a study of T cell responses to AZD1222 COVID-19 vaccine. Sequencing used immunoSEQ multiplex PCR; TCRdb keeps in-frame clones, though not all of them. The sample contains nearly 80,000 clones, 75% to 85% of which appear only once. The specimen comprised peripheral blood, sampled on day 0 of AZD1222 vaccination. The receptors were sampled from an adult in good health. Both conserved end residues are part of each CDR3. Fields, in order: V gene, D gene, clone size, J gene, CDR3 protein, CDR3 DNA. The D gene is left open where the match is weak. Rows may omit the clone size; those that give it use once, few, many or a size class.

TRBV19	TRBD1	few	TRBJ1-1	CASSQGAGTEAFF	TGTGCCAGTAGTCAGGGGGCCGGCACTGAAGCTTTCTTT
TRBV5-1	TRBD2	-	TRBJ2-4	CASSLGQAGDIQYF	TGCGCCAGCAGCTTGGGACAAGCGGGAGACATTCAGTACTTC
TRBV28	-	-	TRBJ1-1	CASREGRNTEAFF	TGTGCCAGCAGGGAGGGCAGGAACACTGAAGCTTTCTTT
TRBV29-1	-	once	TRBJ1-2	CSVVPGTYGYTF	TGCAGCGTTGTTCCGGGAACCTATGGCTACACCTTC
TRBV30	-	once	TRBJ2-5	CAWKVTGWEETQYF	TGTGCCTGGAAAGTCACAGGCTGGGAAGAGACCCAGTACTTC
TRBV10-3	-	-	TRBJ1-3	CAISEQSFSGNTIYF	TGTGCCATCAGTGAGCAAAGCTTCTCTGGAAACACCATATATTTT
TRBV27	-	-	TRBJ2-3	CASSNSQRSTDTQYF	TGTGCCAGCAGCAATAGCCAGCGGAGCACAGATACGCAGTATTTT
TRBV29-1	TRBD2	few	TRBJ2-7	CSVRSAGGPYEQYF	TGCAGCGTTCGTTCAGCGGGAGGGCCCTACGAGCAGTACTTC
TRBV5-1	TRBD2	once	TRBJ2-4	CASSPWTSGRRNIQYF	TGCGCCAGCAGCCCATGGACTAGCGGGAGGAGGAACATTCAGTACTTC
TRBV5-6	-	-	TRBJ2-3	CASSLARQRSTDTQYF	TGTGCCAGCAGCTTGGCCCGTCAGCGGAGCACAGATACGCAGTATTTT
TRBV18	-	-	TRBJ1-5	CASSPPGGTSEPQHF	TGTGCCAGCTCACCACCGGGAGGAACTTCCGAGCCCCAGCATTTT
TRBV7-9	TRBD1	-	TRBJ2-3	CASSQYRGTQYF	TGTGCCAGCAGCCAATACAGGGGGACGCAGTATTTT
TRBV9	TRBD2	-	TRBJ2-3	CASSVGLAGGGADTQYF	TGTGCCAGCAGCGTAGGCCTAGCGGGGGGCGGAGCAGATACGCAGTATTTT
TRBV5-1	TRBD2	-	TRBJ2-1	CASSQPTSGEFYNEQFF	TGCGCCAGCAGCCAACCGACTAGCGGGGAATTCTACAATGAGCAGTTCTTC
TRBV19	TRBD1	-	TRBJ2-2	CASLRDRGNTGELFF	TGTGCCAGCCTACGGGACAGGGGGAACACCGGGGAGCTGTTTTTT
TRBV11-2	-	few	TRBJ2-2	CASSYTGTGELFF	TGTGCCAGCAGCTATACCGGTACCGGGGAGCTGTTTTTT
TRBV6-6	-	-	TRBJ2-2	CASSYSAGELFF	TGTGCCAGCAGTTACAGTGCCGGGGAGCTGTTTTTT
TRBV3-1/TRBV3-2	-	-	TRBJ2-7	CASSPALAGSSYEQYF	TGTGCCAGCAGCCCTGCCCTGGCGGGAAGCTCCTACGAGCAGTACTTC
TRBV4-2	-	-	TRBJ2-4	CASSQDWAGGSKNIQYF	TGTGCCAGCAGCCAAGATTGGGCAGGGGGGTCCAAAAACATTCAGTACTTC
TRBV3-1/TRBV3-2	TRBD2	-	TRBJ2-7	CASRLTSGSSYEQYF	TGTGCCAGCAGGCTGACTAGCGGGAGCTCCTACGAGCAGTACTTC
TRBV5-1	-	-	TRBJ1-6	CASGSSPGVNSPLHF	TGCGCCAGCGGGTCGTCGCCAGGGGTTAATTCACCCCTCCACTTT
TRBV27	-	-	TRBJ1-4	CASRAYGGDEKLFF	TGTGCCAGCAGAGCCTATGGGGGTGATGAAAAACTGTTTTTT
TRBV6-1	-	-	TRBJ2-5	CASSEAQAGRKTQYF	TGTGCCAGCAGTGAAGCGCAGGCGGGGCGGAAGACCCAGTACTTC
TRBV5-1	TRBD1	-	TRBJ1-6	CASSLGTGGSSPLHF	TGCGCCAGCAGCTTGGGGACAGGGGGCAGTTCACCCCTCCACTTT
TRBV5-1	TRBD1	-	TRBJ2-5	CASSQTAGQVGTQYF	TGCGCCAGCAGCCAGACCGCGGGACAGGTTGGGACCCAGTACTTC
TRBV5-1	TRBD2	-	TRBJ2-1	CASSSQTSGSSSEQFF	TGCGCCAGCAGCTCGCAGACTAGCGGGAGTTCCAGTGAGCAGTTCTTC
TRBV18	TRBD1	many	TRBJ2-7	CASSPNTYDTGTDFYEQYF	TGTGCCAGCTCACCAAACACCTATGACACCGGGACAGACTTCTACGAGCAGTACTTC